This T cell receptor (beta chain) appears in the sequencing data of a study of control samples from healthy donors and cancer patients (dated by TCRdb to between 2020 and 2021). Details on this clone: The specificity of this receptor is unknown. Base-call qualities are not available, and no considerably larger clone is one nucleotide away.

Library method: the immunoSEQ multiplex PCR assay. TCRdb re-hosts the immuneACCESS table, in-frame sequences only. Its copies lack some clones; in the studies checked, an unresolved V gene accounts for under half of them, and the cause for the rest is not known. In all, the sample holds around 94,000 clones, and roughly 86% of those were seen once. The ten largest clones represent around 1.3% of the sample. Cut back by 9 bases and 3 bases, the V and J ends lie 11 bases apart. From the cysteine through the phenylalanine, the CDR3 covers 12 amino acids. This entry keeps only the CDR3 DNA: 36 bases, framed from base 1.

This receptor was taken from a woman between 50 and 59 years old in good health. The receptor chain draws on TRBV12-3 or TRBV12-4 and TRBJ1-2; the D gene is not confidently resolved. Sequenced input: blood. This receptor carries the CDR3 CASSRDDYGYTF. The DNA sequence is given as TGTGCCAGTAGTAGAGACGACTATGGCTACACCTTC.